This T cell receptor (beta chain) comes out of a study of T cells in localized non-small cell lung cancer. General study findings and limits: Without multi-region sequencing, intratumor heterogeneity could not be excluded. Uninvolved adjacent lung showed peak T cell clonality, exceeding tumor.

The CDR3 is made up of 16 amino acids. Germline CDR1 reads SGHTA; CDR2 reads FQGNSA. J gave up 0 bases and V 5 bases, and 5 bases lay outside the gene matches. Sequencing was performed with immunoSEQ multiplex PCR; in TCRdb, only in-frame clones are kept and a portion is missing. The profile shows tens of thousands of clones, roughly 87% of them singletons. This clone appeared once. No antigen is known for it. Sequenced here: peripheral blood, sampled before any cancer treatment. This clonotype was sampled from a male donor aged 60 or older with stage I squamous cell lung carcinoma. J is TRBJ2-1 and V is TRBV7-2; 9 bases align to TRBD2. The CDR3 DNA follows: TGTGCCAGCAGCACGCTAGCGGGGAGCTCCTACAATGAGCAGTTCTTC. It specifies CASSTLAGSSYNEQFF.